This T cell receptor beta chain was captured by sequencing in a study of blood T cell repertoires in COVID-19. This CDR3 spans 13 amino acids. Trimming took 3 bases from V and 13 from J, leaving 18 bases between them. CDR1 and CDR2 (germline): SGHAT, FQNNGV. Profiling relied on immunoSEQ multiplex PCR, and the TCRdb table lists in-frame clones only, not all of them. The data contain a few hundred thousand clones, around nine tenths of them singletons. Sequencing was performed on PBMCs or T cells enriched from blood (not recorded which). The chain recombines TRBV11-2 with TRBJ1-1; D may be TRBD1 (6 bases). This TCR came from a woman aged 18-30 years who had recovered from COVID-19. The CDR3 bases are TGTGCCAGCAGCTTTGGCAGGGGATATGGTGATTTCTTT. This translates into CASSFGRGYGDFF.